This T cell receptor (beta chain) was found in a study of blood T cells in healthy people across ages (dated by TCRdb to the mid-2010s). For context, the study as a whole: Template switching captured roughly one uniquely barcoded TCR beta cDNA molecule per two T cells in model experiments. Age-related changes in TCR beta repertoire diversity were measured in the study by deep sequencing normalized with unique cDNA molecular identifiers. The donors were split into four age groups: young (average 16 years), middle-aged (roughly 39), aged (approximately 60) and long-lived (about 74). Two additional independent replicas of 1 million unique cDNA reads from the same blood draw were analyzed for two donors (one aged 18 to 30 and one aged 80 or older). To avoid experimental bias, donors of different ages were spread randomly across the sequencing lanes. The investigation overall reported the following: The CMV infection status of donors was not known, potentially confounding age-related changes in expanded clonotypes. Observed TCR beta diversity per million T cells fell roughly linearly with age, and a significant reduction was already apparent by age approximately 40. Observed TCR beta diversity correlated strongly with the percentage of naive T cells measured by flow cytometry. Compared with the aged group, the long-lived group had more naive CD4+ T cells, fewer expanded clones and increased TCR diversity, suggesting age selection. Because profiling used bulk unsorted PBMCs, naive and antigen-experienced compartments could not be compared conclusively. Estimates of total diversity from one million sequenced T cells were regarded as lower bounds and underestimates.

The donors were roughly 40 Caucasian individuals from Russia, aged roughly 6 to 90 years, who were systemically healthy. Each donor gave approximately 10 milliliters of peripheral blood, collected into EDTA-treated Vacutainer tubes. PBMCs were isolated by Ficoll-Paque density-gradient centrifugation, with at least 7 million obtained per sample. Total RNA, at least 6 micrograms per sample, was extracted from PBMCs with Trizol reagent. The percentages of naive CD45RAhigh/CD27high T cells were determined by flow cytometry on a PBMC aliquot from every donor. Only a few counts were recorded for this clonotype. Its binding antigen is unknown. Per-nucleotide qualities are absent, and no much larger clonotype sits a single base away. CDR1 and CDR2 are drawn from the germline V gene (reference sequence): DFQATT, SNEGSKA. Reading from cysteine to phenylalanine, the CDR3 counts 13 amino acids. Just CDR3 DNA is preserved here, 39 bases in frame from base 1. Trimming takes 1 base from V and 8 bases from J, and the germline ends sit 9 bases apart.

Libraries were prepared through 5' RACE. Reads for this sample came from an Illumina HiSeq 2500. The second PCR ran for about 6 to 12 cycles and used a J-beta primer mix along with a sample-barcoded 5' primer. A unique molecular identifier was introduced onto each TCR beta cDNA molecule by a template-switch 5' adaptor carrying 12 random nucleotides. Each sample yielded at least 3 million CDR3-containing paired-end reads. The Mint cDNA synthesis kit, primed by a TRBC-specific oligonucleotide, was used to synthesize first-strand cDNA from all RNA. Following uracil-DNA glycosylase treatment, a first 18-cycle PCR with universal primers M1SS and BC2_uni_R was performed on all cDNA. As for the authors' bioinformatics: Normalization of each sample was performed by random selection of 1 million high-quality reads, each carrying a distinct molecular identifier. Instead of being binned into consensus sequences, reads that shared molecular identifiers were thrown out. MiTCR, run with a Q25 quality threshold and the strictest error-elimination algorithm, handled CDR3 identification, clonotype clustering and error correction. A nonparametric unseen species model with Euler transformation was used to estimate a lower bound on total TCR beta diversity. Clones were called with MiXCR by TCRdb after fastp trimmed the public reads at Q25, and only in-frame beta chains were retained. For every CDR3 protein sequence, its rows merge into one entry that carries the most common genes and DNA. TCRdb, not the authors, supplied the V and J calls. The sample yields about 1.5 million distinct CDR3 sequences; 42% were counted once. The ten most abundant clones make up less than 8% of the sample.

Sequencing was carried out using blood. The rearranged segments are TRBV20-1 and TRBJ1-6; no D gene call is confident. This receptor was identified in a woman aged 18-29 years in good health. The DNA sequence is given as TGCAGTGCTAGAGCCCCACTAGATTCACCCCTCCACTTT. Protein translation: CSARAPLDSPLHF.